Presented here are 10 T cell receptor beta chains from one specimen sequenced in a study of T cells after yellow fever vaccination. One entry per CDR3 protein, called by TCRdb with MiXCR from the 5' RACE reads. The table lists around 500,000 distinct CDR3 sequences, roughly a fifth of them singletons, with about a sixth in the top ten. The sample consisted of PBMCs, taken roughly 20 days after the first yellow fever vaccination. The receptor source for this set is a man in his late teens or twenties who received the YFV17D yellow fever vaccine.

In its sample, this clonotype was seen a few times. This chain links TRBV20-1 with TRBJ2-3; D not resolved. Trimming took off 3 bases at V and 2 bases at J, with 6 bases between the two ends. CDR3 length: 12 residues. Germline lookup yields CDR1 DFQATT and CDR2 SNEGSKA (reference sequence). CDR3 DNA: TGCAGTGCTAGCGCAGACACAGATACGCAGTATTTT. This sequence encodes CSASADTDTQYF.

This sequence joins TRBV4-3 and TRBJ1-5, with D possibly being TRBD1 (6 bases). The ends were cut back, 0 bases at V and 8 bases at J, with 17 bases in the middle. The length of the CDR3 is 16 residues. The germline gives CDR1 LGHNA, CDR2 YSLEER. CDR3 nucleotides: TGCGCCAGCAGCCAAGATTGGGTCGGGGGGCAAAAGCCCCAGCATTTT. Translation: CASSQDWVGGQKPQHF.

The chain couples TRBV6-2 or TRBV6-3 to TRBJ2-7, with D tentatively TRBD1 (5 bases). Trimming stripped 0 bases from V and 2 bases from J, with 14 bases between. The V gene's germline CDR1 is MNHEY and CDR2 SVGEGT. The CDR3 is made up of 16 amino acids. The CDR3 loop is CASSYSPFDSTYEQYV. The CDR3 DNA follows: TGTGCCAGCAGTTACTCCCCCTTTGACAGCACCTACGAGCAGTACGTC.

The chain uses TRBV6-2 or TRBV6-3 and TRBJ2-7; tentative D call: TRBD1 (5 bases). Germline loops: CDR1 MNHEY, CDR2 SVGEGT. The length of the CDR3 is 12 residues. V lost 6 bases to trimming and J lost 5 bases, with 11 bases between them. In DNA form, the CDR3 reads TGTGCCAGCAGGACCCAGGACAACGAGCAGTACGTC. Translation gives CASRTQDNEQYV.

The chain joins TRBV2 to TRBJ2-7, with D perhaps being TRBD1 or TRBD2 (6 bases each). Trimming left V 0 bases short and J 3 bases short, with 24 bases between. Per germline, CDR1 SNHLY and CDR2 FYNNEI. The CDR3 contains 19 residues. CDR3: CASSEAGISRGARSYEQYF. The CDR3 coding sequence is TGTGCCAGCAGTGAAGCGGGGATCTCAAGGGGGGCCAGAAGCTACGAGCAGTACTTC.

This clonotype appeared a few times. The rearrangement joins TRBV4-3 to TRBJ1-1; no definite D call. CDR1 LGHNA and CDR2 YSLEER come from the germline V gene. The CDR3 totals 14 residues. The V end was cut by 0 bases, the J end by 3 bases, with 8 bases between. CDR3: CASSQDYTYTEAFF. The CDR3 nucleotides read TGCGCCAGCAGCCAAGATTACACTTACACTGAAGCTTTCTTT.

This clonotype has just a few counts. The chain recombines TRBV10-3 with TRBJ2-1; D gene uncertain. The CDR3 sequence is 14 residues long. V was shortened by 2 bases and J by 1 base, with 6 bases between the two germline ends. The germline CDR1 and CDR2 sequences are ENHRY and SYGVKD. The CDR3 coding sequence is TGTGCCATCAGTGAGACCGAGTCCTACAATGAGCAGTTCTTC. The encoded protein is CAISETESYNEQFF.

This clonotype turned up a few times. This chain connects TRBV11-2 to TRBJ2-3; a possible D gene is TRBD1 (7 bases). V lost 2 bases, J lost 4 bases, and 19 bases lay in between. CDR1 is SGHAT and CDR2 is FQNNGV in the germline V gene. The CDR3 totals 17 residues. The CDR3 DNA sequence: TGTGCCAGCAGCTTAAACCCAGGGCAGGGGGGTGCAGATACGCAGTATTTT. It encodes CASSLNPGQGGADTQYF.

This clonotype showed up just a few times. This chain connects TRBV9 to TRBJ2-7, with D tentatively TRBD1 (6 bases). The germline V gene encodes CDR1 SGDLS and CDR2 YYNGEE. Trimming cost V 0 bases and J 1 base, with 14 bases left between them. The CDR3 consists of 16 residues. CDR3 coding DNA: TGTGCCAGCAGCGTAGAGGACAGAGCCCCTTCCTACGAGCAGTACTTC. This translates into CASSVEDRAPSYEQYF.

The CDR3 nucleotides read TGCGCCAGCAGCAAGGGACTAGCGGGGCAAGAGACCCAGTACTTC. Translating it yields CASSKGLAGQETQYF. J is TRBJ2-5 and V is TRBV5-1; 13 bases fit TRBD2. The germline gives CDR1 SGHRS, CDR2 YFSETQ. The CDR3 is 15 amino acids. The J segment lost 2 bases and the V segment lost 4 bases, leaving 2 bases of the junction unmatched.